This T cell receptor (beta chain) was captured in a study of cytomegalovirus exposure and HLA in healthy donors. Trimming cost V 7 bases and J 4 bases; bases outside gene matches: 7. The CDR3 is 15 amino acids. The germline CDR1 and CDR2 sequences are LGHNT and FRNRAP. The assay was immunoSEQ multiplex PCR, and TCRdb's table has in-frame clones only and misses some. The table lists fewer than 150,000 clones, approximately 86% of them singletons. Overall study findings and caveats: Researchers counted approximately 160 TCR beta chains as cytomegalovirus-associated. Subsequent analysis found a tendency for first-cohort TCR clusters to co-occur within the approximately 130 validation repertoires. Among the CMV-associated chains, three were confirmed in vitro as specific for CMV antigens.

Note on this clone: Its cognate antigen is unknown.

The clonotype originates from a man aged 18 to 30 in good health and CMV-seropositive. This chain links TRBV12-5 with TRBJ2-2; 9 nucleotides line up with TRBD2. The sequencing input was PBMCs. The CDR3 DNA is TGTGCTAGTGTGCGGGAGGGCCGGGGCACCGGGGAGCTGTTTTTT. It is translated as CASVREGRGTGELFF.